What follows are 30 T cell receptor beta chains derived from one specimen sequenced in a study of lymphopenia after photon versus proton radiotherapy. Only in-frame clones appear in the TCRdb table, and some are missing; sequencing was by immunoSEQ multiplex PCR. The sample records around 160,000 clones, 70% to 90% being singletons. This sample comprised peripheral blood, obtained from a patient treated with photon-based radiotherapy. The receptors stem from a man aged 45-65 years with gastric cancer.

This chain joins TRBV4-1 and TRBJ2-2; D is unresolved. Germline CDR1 MGHRA, CDR2 YSYEKL. The CDR3 is made up of 13 amino acids. V was pared by 0 bases and J by 12 bases, with 11 bases between. The CDR3 bases are TGCGCCAGCAGCCAAGATGAAGGACGCAAGCTGTTTTTT. Translating gives CASSQDEGRKLFF.

The J gene is TRBJ1-2, the V gene TRBV28, with a weak D call TRBD1 (5 bases). Trimming pared 3 bases from V and 4 bases from J, leaving 24 bases between. Germline loops: CDR1 MDHEN, CDR2 SYDVKM. The CDR3 length is 18 residues. CDR3 sequence: CASSFPQGGRGLLYGYTF. The CDR3 DNA sequence: TGTGCCAGCAGTTTCCCTCAGGGTGGGAGGGGTCTACTCTATGGCTACACCTTC.

The gene calls are TRBV12-5 and TRBJ2-1; D unclear. CDR1 LGHNT and CDR2 FRNRAP come from the germline V gene. CDR3 size: 12 residues. Trimming removed 0 bases from V and 8 bases from J, with 5 bases in between. This chain's CDR3 is CASGLVRDEQFF. For the CDR3, the DNA is TGTGCTAGTGGTTTGGTACGGGATGAGCAGTTCTTC. The whole variable domain, remainder taken from reference TRBV12-5 and TRBJ2-1, is DARVTQTPRHKVTEMGQEVTMRCQPILGHNTVFWYRQTMMQGLELLAYFRNRAPLDDSGMPKDRFSAEMPDATLATLKIQPSEPRDSAVYFCASGLVRDEQFFGPGTRLTVL.

The chain recombines TRBV7-6 with TRBJ2-7; 9 bases align to TRBD1. The CDR3 is 15 residues long. The V gene end was trimmed by 2 bases and the J gene end by 1 base; junction bases not matched to a gene: 3. CDR1 and CDR2 from the germline V gene are SGHVS and FNYEAQ. In nucleotides, the CDR3 is TGTGCCAGCAGCTTAAGACAGGGGGGATCCTACGAGCAGTACTTC. This codes for CASSLRQGGSYEQYF.

The chain links TRBV6-5 to TRBJ2-7; no clear D gene. Germline CDR1 MNHEY, CDR2 SVGAGI. Trimming left V 6 bases short and J 0 bases short, with 12 bases between. This CDR3 has 14 amino acids. The CDR3 DNA follows: TGTGCCAGCAGCGCGGAGTTAGTCTCCTACGAGCAGTACTTC. Translating gives CASSAELVSYEQYF.

The chain recombines TRBV12-5 with TRBJ1-4; 11 bases agree with TRBD1. This CDR3 is 15 amino acids long. From germline, CDR1 is LGHNT and CDR2 FRNRAP. Losses at the gene ends were 1 base for V and 7 bases for J; bases not matched to a gene: 2. The CDR3 here is CASGLGTGGGEKLFF. The CDR3 DNA sequence: TGTGCTAGTGGTTTGGGGACAGGGGGCGGTGAAAAACTGTTTTTT.

The genes are TRBV7-9 and TRBJ1-2; D is unclear. This CDR3 has 14 amino acids. The ends were cut back, 0 bases at V and 8 bases at J, with 13 bases in the middle. Germline V gene lookup returns CDR1 SEHNR and CDR2 FQNEAQ (reference sequence). Written as DNA, the CDR3 is TGTGCCAGCAGCTTAGCGATAGGGAGCGGCGGCTACACCTTC. Protein sequence: CASSLAIGSGGYTF.

The CDR3 protein is CASSPAGTSSYEQYF. The CDR3 DNA reads as TGCGCCAGCAGCCCAGCCGGGACAAGCTCCTACGAGCAGTACTTC. The J gene is TRBJ2-7, the V gene TRBV4-1, with a tentative D call TRBD1 (6 bases). Germline CDR1 reads MGHRA; CDR2 reads YSYEKL. The V gene lost 4 bases and the J gene lost 0 bases, with 13 bases spanning the gap. The CDR3 contains 15 residues.

The DNA for the CDR3 is TGTGCCAGCAGCCCACTAGCACGAGAGACCCAGTACTTC. Translating it yields CASSPLARETQYF. The chain uses TRBV14 and TRBJ2-5; perhaps TRBD2 as D (6 bases). This CDR3 has 13 residues. Germline-derived CDR1 and CDR2 are SGHDN and FVKESK. The V end was cut by 4 bases, the J end by 4 bases, with 10 bases between.

The chain links TRBV27 to TRBJ2-3; D may be TRBD1 (6 bases). The V and J ends lost 2 bases and 2 bases respectively, with 8 bases between them. Per the germline V gene, CDR1 is MNHEY and CDR2 is SMNVEV (reference sequence). The CDR3 covers 14 residues. The CDR3 DNA is TGTGCCAGCAGTTTAGGACAGATCACAGATACGCAGTATTTT. It codes for CASSLGQITDTQYF.

The chain is built from TRBV10-2 and TRBJ2-7; D is uncertain. Germline CDR1 WSHSY, CDR2 SAAADI. Trimming shortened V by 2 bases and J by 6 bases, and 5 bases separated the two germline ends. This CDR3 spans 11 amino acids. The CDR3 spells CASSEASEQYF. CDR3 nucleotide sequence: TGCGCCAGCAGTGAGGCATCCGAGCAGTACTTC.

The chain joins TRBV18 to TRBJ2-3; TRBD2 is a possible D gene (5 bases). V lost 1 base, J lost 0 bases, and 8 bases lay in between. The CDR3 totals 15 residues. CDR1 is KGHSH, CDR2 LQKENI, per germline. The DNA for the CDR3 is TGTGCCAGCTCACCACTAGCGCCTAGCACAGATACGCAGTATTTT. It yields the protein CASSPLAPSTDTQYF.

This clone was detected only once. The chain has TRBV25-1 and TRBJ2-2; D may be TRBD1 (6 bases). The CDR3 runs 15 residues. Between the trimmed V and J ends, which lost 6 bases and 4 bases, there was a span of 15 bases. Germline CDR1 and CDR2: MGHDK and SYGVNS. The CDR3 protein is CASSSYRDGTGELFF. The CDR3 DNA is TGTGCCAGCAGCTCCTACAGGGACGGCACCGGGGAGCTGTTTTTT.

V and J are TRBV4-1 and TRBJ2-1; D gene unclear. V was trimmed by 2 bases and J by 10 bases, leaving 12 bases between them. In germline, CDR1 is MGHRA, CDR2 YSYEKL. CDR3 length equals 13 residues. CDR3: CASSQLGPGEQFF. CDR3 sequence (DNA): TGCGCCAGCAGCCAACTAGGACCAGGAGAGCAGTTCTTC.

This chain uses TRBV5-1 with TRBJ1-1, with a possible D match to TRBD1 (5 bases). The germline CDR1 and CDR2 sequences are SGHRS and YFSETQ. Trimming left V 3 bases short and J 3 bases short, with 12 bases between. The CDR3 sequence is 14 residues long. The CDR3 DNA follows: TGCGCCAGCAGCTCGGCGGGAGGGGACACTGAAGCTTTCTTT. Translation: CASSSAGGDTEAFF.

The chain links TRBV4-2 to TRBJ2-1; 7 bases map to TRBD1. Trimming took 2 bases from V and 9 from J; bases not matched to a gene: 7. The CDR3 spans 14 residues. CDR1 LGHNA and CDR2 YNFKEQ come from the germline V gene. The CDR3 protein is CASSQTGERGEQFF. CDR3 DNA sequence: TGTGCCAGCAGCCAAACAGGGGAGAGGGGTGAGCAGTTCTTC.

The chain links TRBV5-4 to TRBJ2-2; D unclear. V was pared by 3 bases and J by 0 bases, with 6 bases between. The germline gives CDR1 SGHNT, CDR2 YYREEE (reference sequence). The CDR3 has 14 amino acids. The CDR3 loop reads CASSSTANTGELFF. The CDR3, as DNA: TGTGCCAGCAGCTCCACCGCGAACACCGGGGAGCTGTTTTTT.

This clone was seen just once. CDR3 nucleotides: TGTGCCAGCAGCTTTTCTCCGGACAGGCAGCACACTGAAGCTTTCTTT. Its translation is CASSFSPDRQHTEAFF. This chain joins TRBV5-6 and TRBJ1-1, with 7 positions matching TRBD1. This CDR3 spans 16 amino acids. The V segment lost 2 bases and the J segment 3 bases; nucleotides outside the gene matches: 10. CDR1 SGHDT and CDR2 YYEEEE come from the germline V gene.

The chain carries TRBV28 and TRBJ2-7; 7 nucleotides align to TRBD1. J lost 12 bases, V lost 5 bases, and 7 bases had no gene match. CDR1 is MDHEN, CDR2 SYDVKM, per germline. CDR3 length: 11 amino acids. The CDR3 nucleotides read TGTGCCAGCAGTGCCTCGGGACAGTTGTACTTC. Translating gives CASSASGQLYF.

The chain is built from TRBV4-1 and TRBJ1-2; weak D call: TRBD1 (6 bases). Germline V CDR1 and CDR2: MGHRA, YSYEKL. This CDR3 region has 13 residues. V shed 4 bases and J shed 4 bases, with 10 bases lying between them. The CDR3 nucleotides read TGCGCCAGCAGCCTCGGACAGCTCTATGGCTACACCTTC. Protein: CASSLGQLYGYTF.

The CDR3 region has the DNA TGCAGCGTTGGAGGGACGGGAAATGAAAAACTGTTTTTT. Protein: CSVGGTGNEKLFF. The V and J genes are TRBV29-1 and TRBJ1-4, with D tentatively TRBD1 (5 bases). From germline, CDR1 is SQVTM and CDR2 ANQGSEA. This CDR3 spans 13 amino acids. V was shortened by 4 bases and J by 5 bases, with 11 bases between the two germline ends.

CDR3 sequence: CASTRGPMGTEAFF. The CDR3 nucleotides are TGTGCCAGCACTCGTGGCCCTATGGGGACTGAAGCTTTCTTT. The chain is built from TRBV6-5 and TRBJ1-1, with D unresolved. CDR1 is MNHEY and CDR2 is SVGAGI in the germline V gene. Trimming stripped 7 bases from V and 5 bases from J, with 17 bases between. This CDR3 is 14 amino acids long.

The V and J genes are TRBV11-2 and TRBJ2-7, with D perhaps matching TRBD1 (6 bases). CDR3 length equals 16 residues. The V end lost 5 bases, the J end lost 3 bases, and 20 bases lay between the germline ends. CDR1 and CDR2 from the germline V gene are SGHAT and FQNNGV. CDR3 region: CASSGRGRTAGYEQYF. The CDR3 DNA sequence: TGTGCCAGCAGCGGTAGAGGTAGGACAGCTGGCTACGAGCAGTACTTC.

This chain connects TRBV15 to TRBJ1-5; D may be TRBD1 (6 bases). Between the trimmed V and J ends, which lost 5 bases and 0 bases, there was a span of 8 bases. The CDR3 has 14 residues. The germline V gene encodes CDR1 LNHNV and CDR2 YYDKDF (reference sequence). CDR3 loop: CATSLTGSNQPQHF. The CDR3 region has the DNA TGTGCCACCAGCTTGACAGGTAGCAATCAGCCCCAGCATTTT.

This rearrangement joins TRBV6-1 to TRBJ2-5, with 9 bases lining up with TRBD1. V shed 6 bases and J 2 bases; nucleotides not matched to a gene: 7. Germline V lookup: CDR1 MNHNS, CDR2 SASEGT. The CDR3 length is 15 residues. CDR3 sequence: CASRDRGLGQETQYF. In DNA form, the CDR3 reads TGTGCCAGCAGGGACAGGGGTTTAGGGCAAGAGACCCAGTACTTC.

V usage is TRBV5-4 and J usage is TRBJ1-1, with a tentative D call TRBD1 (5 bases). Germline-derived CDR1 and CDR2 are SGHNT and YYREEE (reference sequence). This CDR3 comprises 15 residues. V was pared by 3 bases and J by 3 bases, with 15 bases between. CDR3 sequence reads: CASSSPPGSDTEAFF. CDR3 DNA sequence: TGTGCCAGCAGCTCTCCTCCAGGGTCGGACACTGAAGCTTTCTTT.

The J gene is TRBJ2-7, the V gene TRBV25-1; D might be TRBD1 or TRBD2, each matching 6 bases. The V gene lost 5 bases and the J gene lost 2 bases, with 13 bases spanning the gap. The CDR3 is 14 residues long. Germline loops: CDR1 MGHDK, CDR2 SYGVNS. The CDR3 DNA sequence: TGTGCCAGCAGTCCTCCCGGGGGCACCTACGAGCAGTACTTC. As protein: CASSPPGGTYEQYF.

The chain carries TRBV4-1 and TRBJ2-5; 13 positions match TRBD2. Germline assignment: CDR1 MGHRA and CDR2 YSYEKL. V shed 2 bases and J 2 bases; nucleotides not matched to a gene: 17. The CDR3 sequence is 21 residues long. In DNA, the CDR3 is TGCGCCAGCAGCCAATTTACCCCACTAGCGGGAGGGTCCGGTAGGCAAGAGACCCAGTACTTC. Residues: CASSQFTPLAGGSGRQETQYF.

The chain has TRBV7-9 and TRBJ1-2, with 8 bases matching TRBD1. V was clipped by 5 bases and J by 4 bases; unmatched bases: 9. The germline V gene has CDR1 SEHNR and CDR2 FQNEAQ (reference sequence). The CDR3 runs to 15 residues. The CDR3 DNA is TGTGCCAGCAGCCCCCGGACAGGGATCGGCTATGGCTACACCTTC. Translated, it gives CASSPRTGIGYGYTF.

The CDR3 DNA sequence: TGTGCCAGCAGCCCGAACAGGGGTGAGCAGTTCTTC. This codes for CASSPNRGEQFF. V gene TRBV6-5 combines with J gene TRBJ2-1; TRBD1 matches at 7 bases. The CDR3 consists of 12 residues. Trimming removed 6 bases from V and 9 bases from J; junction bases left unmatched: 5. Germline V gives CDR1 MNHEY, CDR2 SVGAGI.